This T cell receptor (beta chain) is drawn from a study of regulatory T cells in long-lasting Graves disease (dated by TCRdb to about 2021). Regarding the study in general: Patients with newly diagnosed Graves' disease had been on antithyroid drugs for under 3 months. Peripheral blood TCR sequencing and RNA sequencing compared persistent Graves' disease patients with newly diagnosed Graves' disease patients. The study took place in China and was registered as a clinical trial. A total of 33 samples underwent TCR sequencing, from some 13 patients with persistent Graves' disease and 20 patients with newly diagnosed Graves' disease. The paper's findings and limits, for the study overall: Persistent patients shared more public clonotypes among themselves (around 3,000) than newly diagnosed patients did (roughly 910). TRBV28, TRBJ1-2 and TRBJ2-5 were preferentially used in persistent disease, while TRBV20-1 and TRBJ2-1 were favored in newly diagnosed disease. Compared with newly diagnosed patients, patients with persistent Graves' disease had lower TCR Shannon entropy and fewer highly expanded clones, which suggests clonal expansion. Sequencing and analysis were restricted to the TCR beta chain. The study examined only peripheral blood because the primary lesion, thyroid tissue, could not be accessed. As a limitation, the authors acknowledged that the small sample size may reduce accuracy.

Explained via the paper, the time point label denotes: newly diagnosed GD, antithyroid drugs for less than 3 months. For both TCR sequencing and RNA sequencing, RNA was extracted from PBMCs using TRIzol. The diagnosis of Graves' disease followed American Thyroid Association guidelines. Patients for the study were recruited at an endocrinology department in Xi'an, China. Each patient gave 7.5 to 10 milliliters of peripheral blood, collected in an EDTA anticoagulant tube. PBMCs were isolated by Ficoll Paque Plus density gradient separation without further T cell sorting. An Agilent 2100 Bioanalyzer and agarose gel were used to check RNA quality, and a NanoDrop 2000 was used to measure RNA concentration. This clonotype was counted between two and nine times. Its antigen specificity is not known. Per-nucleotide qualities are absent, and no much larger clonotype sits a single base away. The library was prepared using multiplex PCR. The sequencing machine was an Illumina HiSeq 4000. CDR3 regions were amplified by Arm-PCR with iRepertoire HTBI primers to construct TCR beta libraries. PCR products were gel purified before sequencing. The authors processed their data as follows. A total of roughly 65 TRBV and 14 TRBJ segments were identified across samples and were used for gene usage analysis of CDR3 amino acid clonotypes. COPE and FqMerger were used to merge filtered high-quality paired reads into contigs. BLAST was used to align contigs to IMGT TRBV, TRBD and TRBJ reference genes, and CDR3 was defined according to IMGT. Any clonotype with a frequency above 0.1% was counted as a highly expanded clone. Repertoire diversity was measured by Shannon entropy, and V-J evenness by the Gini coefficient. A clonotype was considered public if more than one individual shared it. TCRdb handled the public reads itself, with Q25 trimming in fastp and clone calling in MiXCR, and kept productive beta chains. Each CDR3 protein appears once, grouped with its most common genes and DNA. TCRdb, rather than the study authors, made the V and J calls. In this sample the table shows 400,000 to 500,000 distinct CDR3 sequences, 12% to 15% of which occur a single time. The ten biggest clones cover approximately 15% of the sample.

Reading the germline V gene gives CDR1 KGHDR and CDR2 SFDVKD. The CDR3 runs 17 amino acids, cysteine and phenylalanine included. CDR3 DNA is the only sequence kept; it has 51 bases, read in frame from the first base. Trimming removed 3 bases from V and 0 bases from J, leaving 13 bases between the germline ends. The same data also contributed to another study, on T cells in Graves' hyperthyroidism and ophthalmopathy. From that second study: Stable Graves' hyperthyroidism was defined as no progression to ophthalmopathy during 18 months of follow-up. Hyperthyroidism patients were newly diagnosed, had a disease duration of under 2 months, and were aged 18 to 65 years. The study excluded patients with uncontrolled infections, other autoimmune diseases, pregnancy or lactation. Diagnoses were based on clinical symptoms, serum thyroxine and TRAb, thyroid ultrasound and orbital computed tomography. A first-round RT-PCR of the TCR CDR3 used the HTBI primer set with the Qiagen OneStep RT-PCR kit. Most expanded thyroid clonotypes (frequency above 0.001) were also detected in blood, a finding suggesting that blood repertoires may reflect thyroid immune responses. Ophthalmopathy was separated from stable hyperthyroidism by a 13 V-J signature model, with roughly 88% sensitivity and approximately 81% specificity obtained in cross-validation and 80%/75% obtained in testing. During validation, the model predicted progression to ophthalmopathy a median of roughly six months ahead of onset, with almost 71% sensitivity and roughly 75% specificity. A discovery cohort of roughly 96 patients, roughly 45 with Graves' ophthalmopathy and about 58 with stable Graves' hyperthyroidism, was used to find distinguishing TCR V-J signatures. Prospective prediction of ophthalmopathy was tested in an independent validation cohort consisting of some 18 hyperthyroidism patients and 17 patients who later progressed to ophthalmopathy. The 100 or so discovery patients were divided at random into training and test sets in a 7:3 ratio. Thyroid tissue and blood T-cell repertoires from more than five Graves' hyperthyroidism patients were also compared in the study. Following sampling, methimazole starting at 30 mg daily was given to hyperthyroidism patients, and high-dose intravenous methylprednisolone was given to ophthalmopathy patients. A second multiplex PCR round built the libraries, followed by size selection and purification. Sequencing of the libraries was done on an Illumina HiSeq2000 using paired-end 100 bp reads. SOAPnuke was used to process the raw data, throwing out any read that contained adapters or uncalled bases, had a mean Phred below 15, or lacked an exact constant-primer or identifier match. High-quality paired reads were merged with COPE v1.2.5, and unique nucleotide sequences were defined as clonotypes. MiTCR v1.1 was used to align clonotypes to the IMGT TRBV, TRBD and TRBJ reference segments. Analysis was restricted to V-J combinations with a frequency above 0.0001, which covered roughly 99% of repertoires. The TCS score was defined as the ratio of F50 (clonal expansion) to E x V (chaos), calculated using BLOSUM62-based TCRdist between CDR3 peptides within each V-J. Welch's t-statistics and random forest reduced fewer than 600 V-J features to under 15, which were used in a naive Bayes classifier (R e1071). Sample size was not statistically predetermined, and blinding of investigators to group allocation was not performed. The paper describes TCR Vbeta CDR3 sequencing of 135 peripheral blood samples, made up of 43 ophthalmopathy patients, 70 to 75 hyperthyroidism patients and 17 progressor patients.

The sequence links TRBV24-1 to TRBJ2-2, with the D gene call left open. Sample: peripheral blood mononuclear cells (PBMCs), taken at new diagnosis, from a patient treated with antithyroid drugs. The receptor comes from a woman aged 45-60 years with Graves disease. Donor details come from another sample of the same person, matched by shared clones. CDR3 loop: CATSDNRGTTNTGELFF. The nucleotides are TGTGCCACCAGTGATAACCGAGGCACTACGAACACCGGGGAGCTGTTTTTT.